The sequence of this TCR beta chain was determined in a study of Tregs in tolerant kidney transplant recipients. Overall study results and limits: Donor-specific Treg expansion exceeded global Treg expansion in tolerant patients, suggesting antigen drive.

The CDR3 extends over 15 amino acids. The junction had 10 bases not matched to a gene; V was cut back by 7 bases and J by 8 bases. The germline V gene has CDR1 SGHDT and CDR2 YYEEEE. Sequencing used immunoSEQ multiplex PCR; TCRdb keeps in-frame clones, though not all of them. Seen here are tens of thousands of clones, more than 95% observed once, and the top ten hold 0.56%. A note on this clone: Its cognate antigen is unknown.

Unstimulated Tregs (CD4+CD25+CD127-) and CD4+CD25- non-Tregs were sorted from PBMCs. Source: CD4+ T cells from blood, taken before the transplant. The J gene is TRBJ2-1, the V gene TRBV5-6, with 12 bases identical to TRBD2. This sequence was found in a human donor who received a combined kidney and bone marrow transplant. The CDR3 region is CASVPPTSGSHEQFF. CDR3 sequence (DNA): TGTGCCAGCGTCCCCCCGACTAGCGGGAGCCATGAGCAGTTCTTC.